The sample holds a few counts of the clone carrying this T cell receptor beta chain. Its antigen remains unknown. These data come from a study of identical twins. TCRdb analysed the 5' RACE reads with MiXCR anew, one entry per CDR3 protein. The sample consists of around 570,000 distinct CDR3 sequences, roughly 9.9% of them appearing once. Points from the study as a whole: Carriage of fewer insertions was seen in abundant cord blood beta clonotypes, whereas memory repertoires showed none. When twins shared out-of-frame alpha sequences, those sequences had excess low generation probability. Analyses based on zero insertions could be partly confounded by invariant MAIT and iNKT cells. With beta out-of-frame sequences, excess sharing by twins was weaker.

The germline V gene encodes CDR1 MNHEY and CDR2 SVGEGT. The CDR3 sequence is 15 residues long. Trimming shortened V by 6 bases and J by 2 bases, and 13 bases separated the two germline ends. This same sample was also taken into another study, of yellow fever vaccine responses in identical twins.

The sample comprised PBMCs. The genes are TRBV6-2 or TRBV6-3 and TRBJ2-2; D uncertain. This receptor was taken from a woman between 18 and 30 years old in good health. In nucleotides, the CDR3 is TGTGCCAGCAGAGCCCTGACTCAAAACACCGGGGAGCTGTTTTTT. Residues: CASRALTQNTGELFF.